This TCR beta chain was captured in a study of blood T cell repertoires in COVID-19. The authors' processing: Scientists estimated how many nucleated cells there were by amplifying reference gene primers. The method was immunoSEQ multiplex PCR; TCRdb's version includes in-frame clones alone and lacks a portion of them. That table supplies the V and J calls and clone size; D and trimming were determined from the DNA. The data show about 120,000 clones, with more than 70% seen just once and 3.9% held by the top ten. CDR1 is SGDLS, CDR2 YYNGEE, per germline. V shed 4 bases and J 7 bases; nucleotides not matched to a gene: 12. CDR3 length: 16 residues.

This clonotype was sampled from a man aged 55 to 70 with acute or convalescent COVID-19. The chain couples TRBV9 to TRBJ1-4, with TRBD1 matching over 8 bases. Sequenced material: peripheral blood. The CDR3 sequence is CASSPHQGAVGEKLFF. The CDR3 DNA reads as TGTGCCAGCAGCCCTCATCAGGGGGCGGTCGGTGAAAAACTGTTTTTT.